This TCR beta chain was observed in a study of CD8 T cells in Susac syndrome. Study in general: Treatment status at blood draw for the Susac syndrome patients was therapy-naive, corticosteroids, or intravenous immunoglobulin alone.

Germline V lookup: CDR1 SGHVS, CDR2 FNYEAQ. The CDR3 runs 17 residues. The V gene lost 0 bases and the J gene lost 2 bases, with 13 bases spanning the gap. With random hexamers, roughly 0.45 to 1 ug RNA was reverse transcribed. From the immunoSEQ multiplex PCR reads, TCRdb called clonotypes with MiXCR, one entry per CDR3 protein. The data hold 100,000 to 150,000 distinct CDR3 sequences, with around 94% observed a single time. Material: CD8+ T cells from PBMCs. The chain is built from TRBV7-6 and TRBJ2-2; no definite D call. This sequence originates from a human donor with Susac syndrome. The CDR3 coding sequence is TGTGCCAGCAGCTTAGCATCGGCAGGCTTAAACACCGGGGAGCTGTTTTTT. Amino acids: CASSLASAGLNTGELFF. The whole variable domain, filled in from reference TRBV7-6 and TRBJ2-2, reads GAGVSQSPRYKVTKRGQDVALRCDPISGHVSLYWYRQALGQGPEFLTYFNYEAQQDKSGLPNDRFSAERPEGSISTLTIQRTEQRDSAMYRCASSLASAGLNTGELFFGEGSRLTVL.